The sequence of this T cell receptor beta chain was determined in a study of T-cell memory formation after mild COVID-19 (dated by TCRdb to the early 2020s). About the study as a whole: Most TCR sequence clusters were specific to one of the two donors. T-cell clones expanding and contracting after mild COVID-19 in two donors were tracked by longitudinal TCRalpha and TCRbeta repertoire sequencing. The cohort was made up of two young adult volunteers, one female and one male, who were previously healthy.

Broad study findings and their caveats: Clones that contracted from day 15 to 85 showed balanced CD4/CD8 phenotypes, whereas a second wave of clones that expanded from day 15 to 37 leaned towards CD4+. Only a couple of mild cases were covered in the study, and larger cohorts including severe cases with pre-infection samples were considered necessary. Some responding clones were found in pre-infection memory, which suggests that pre-existing cross-reactive memory T cells took part in the SARS-CoV-2 response. SARS-CoV-2 specificity of the second-wave clones peaking on day 37 was not confirmed. Contracting CD4+ clones were found mainly in CM and EM memory subsets, while CD8+ clones were enriched in EMRA.

Sequencing instrument: Illumina NovaSeq 6000. cDNA libraries for TCRalpha and TCRbeta were prepared by 5'RACE using constant-segment primers, with sample barcodes and unique molecular identifiers added. RNA was extracted from every sample with Trizol reagent. Amplification of the libraries took two PCR steps, and the second step added a second sample barcode plus Illumina TruSeq adapters. Sequencing of libraries was performed on an Illumina NovaSeq with 2 x 150 bp paired-end reads. The study's own analysis went as follows. Reads were demultiplexed and collapsed into UMI-guided consensus sequences with migec v1.2.7. Using mixcr v2.1.11, the UMI consensuses were aligned to TRA and TRB V and J templates and assembled into clonotypes. Expanded or contracted clonotypes were those called significant by both edgeR and NoisET, with noise models trained on biological replicates. edgeR calls used a false discovery rate-adjusted p below 0.01 and a log2 fold-change threshold of 1. As an exploratory analysis of dynamics, max-normalized trajectories of the 1000 most abundant clonotypes were examined with PCA combined with hierarchical clustering. Each responding clone was given a CD4 or CD8 phenotype based on the CD4+ and CD8+ repertoires, which had been sequenced separately. TCRdb reworked the public reads: Q25 trimming with fastp, MiXCR clone assembly, productive beta chains retained. Identical CDR3 proteins give one entry, which carries the most common genes and DNA. It is TCRdb's table, rather than the study itself, that gives the V and J calls and clone size. The sample table shows around 300,000 distinct CDR3 sequences, and roughly 13% are seen once. Together, the top ten hold about 20% of the sample.

PBMCs were isolated by Ficoll-Paque density gradient centrifugation. Trimming at the junction amounts to 0 bases on V and 7 bases on J, and the germline ends lie 10 bases apart. In the germline V gene, CDR1 corresponds to SGHDT and CDR2 to YYEEEE. The CDR3 numbers 14 residues from cysteine through phenylalanine. CDR3 DNA only is kept here, 42 bases in frame from base 1. There are a few counts of this clonotype. This receptor's antigen is unknown. Base qualities are not at hand, and no much larger clone is one base apart. This clonotype was obtained from a man younger than 35 who had mild COVID-19 (a few samples of this study predate the infection). The sample titles of this study are shuffled in the database, so cell type and time point are left out; the donor was told from shared clones. Sequencing used PBMCs or a T cell subset sorted from them (not recorded which). The rearrangement joined TRBV5-6 to TRBJ1-4, with an unclear D gene assignment. The DNA sequence follows: TGTGCCAGCAGCTTGGGTTGGAGCGGTGAAAAACTGTTTTTT. Its translation reads: CASSLGWSGEKLFF. Beyond the CDR3, the reference TRBV5-6 and TRBJ1-4 genes provide the residues; the full variable domain reads: DAGVTQSPTHLIKTRGQQVTLRCSPKSGHDTVSWYQQALGQGPQFIFQYYEEEERQRGNFPDRFSGHQFPNYSSELNVNALLLGDSALYLCASSLGWSGEKLFFGSGTQLSVL.